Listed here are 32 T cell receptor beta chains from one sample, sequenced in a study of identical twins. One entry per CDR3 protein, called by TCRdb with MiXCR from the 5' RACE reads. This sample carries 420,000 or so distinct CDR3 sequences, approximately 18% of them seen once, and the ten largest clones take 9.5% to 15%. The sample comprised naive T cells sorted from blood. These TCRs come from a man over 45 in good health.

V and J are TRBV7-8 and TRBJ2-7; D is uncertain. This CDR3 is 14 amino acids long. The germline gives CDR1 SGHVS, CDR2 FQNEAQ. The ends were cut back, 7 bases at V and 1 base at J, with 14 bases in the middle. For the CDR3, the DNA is TGTGCCAGCACCAAACGCCAGCCTTCCTACGAGCAGTACTTC. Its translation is CASTKRQPSYEQYF.

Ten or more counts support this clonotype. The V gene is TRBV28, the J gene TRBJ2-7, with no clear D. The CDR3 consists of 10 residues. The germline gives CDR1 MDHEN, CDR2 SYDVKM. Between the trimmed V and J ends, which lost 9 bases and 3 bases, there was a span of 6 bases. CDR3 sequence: CASGDYEQYF. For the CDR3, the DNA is TGTGCCAGTGGGGACTACGAGCAGTACTTC.

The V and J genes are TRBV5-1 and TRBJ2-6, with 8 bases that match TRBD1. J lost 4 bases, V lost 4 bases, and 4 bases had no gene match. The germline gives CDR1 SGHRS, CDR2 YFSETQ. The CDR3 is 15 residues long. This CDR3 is CASSPDRVGANVLTF. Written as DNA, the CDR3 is TGCGCCAGCAGCCCGGACAGGGTAGGGGCCAACGTCCTGACTTTC.

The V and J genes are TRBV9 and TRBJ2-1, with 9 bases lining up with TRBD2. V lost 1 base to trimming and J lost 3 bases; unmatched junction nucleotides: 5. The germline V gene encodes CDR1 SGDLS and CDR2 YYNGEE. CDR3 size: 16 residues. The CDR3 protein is CASSVWIAGDYNEQFF. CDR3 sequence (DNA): TGTGCCAGCAGCGTATGGATAGCGGGGGACTACAATGAGCAGTTCTTC.

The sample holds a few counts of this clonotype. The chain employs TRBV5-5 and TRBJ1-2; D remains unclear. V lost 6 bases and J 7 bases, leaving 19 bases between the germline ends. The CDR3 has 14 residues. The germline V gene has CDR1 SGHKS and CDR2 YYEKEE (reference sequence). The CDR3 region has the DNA TGTGCCAGCACTACTACAATAAACCCCGCTGGCTACACCTTC. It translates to CASTTTINPAGYTF.

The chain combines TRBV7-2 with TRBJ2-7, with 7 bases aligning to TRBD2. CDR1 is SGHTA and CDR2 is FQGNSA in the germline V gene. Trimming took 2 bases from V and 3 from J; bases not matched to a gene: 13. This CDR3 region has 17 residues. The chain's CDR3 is CASSLSGRVPANYEQYF. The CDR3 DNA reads TGTGCCAGCAGCTTATCAGGGAGGGTCCCAGCGAACTACGAGCAGTACTTC. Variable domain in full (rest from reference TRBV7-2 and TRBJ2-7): GAGVSQSPSNKVTEKGKDVELRCDPISGHTALYWYRQSLGQGLEFLIYFQGNSAPDKSGLPSDRFSAERTGGSVSTLTIQRTQQEDSAVYLCASSLSGRVPANYEQYFGPGTRLTVT.

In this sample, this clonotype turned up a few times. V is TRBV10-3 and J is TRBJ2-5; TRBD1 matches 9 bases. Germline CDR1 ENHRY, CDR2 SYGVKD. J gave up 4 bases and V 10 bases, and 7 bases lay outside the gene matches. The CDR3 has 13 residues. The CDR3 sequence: CATKVQGAETQYF. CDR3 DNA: TGTGCCACCAAAGTACAGGGGGCAGAGACCCAGTACTTC.

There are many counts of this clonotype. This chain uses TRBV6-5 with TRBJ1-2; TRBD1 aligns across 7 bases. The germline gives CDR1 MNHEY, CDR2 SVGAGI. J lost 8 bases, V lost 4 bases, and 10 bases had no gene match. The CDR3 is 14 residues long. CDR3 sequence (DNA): TGTGCCAGCAGTTTGGTCAGGGGGGGTTACGGCTACACCTTC. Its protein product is CASSLVRGGYGYTF.

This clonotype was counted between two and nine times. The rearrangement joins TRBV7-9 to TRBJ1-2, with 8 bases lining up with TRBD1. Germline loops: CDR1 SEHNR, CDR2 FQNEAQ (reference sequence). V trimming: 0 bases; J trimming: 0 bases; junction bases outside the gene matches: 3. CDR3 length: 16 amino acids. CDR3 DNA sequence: TGTGCCAGCAGCTTAGCGTGGGACAGGACTAACTATGGCTACACCTTC. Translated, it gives CASSLAWDRTNYGYTF.

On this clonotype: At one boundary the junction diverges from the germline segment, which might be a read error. In nucleotides, the CDR3 is TGTGCCAGCAGTAAATACACAGGGAAGAGCACTGAAGCTTTCTTT. This gives the protein CASSKYTGKSTEAFF. This chain connects TRBV25-1 to TRBJ1-1; perhaps TRBD1 as D (6 bases). Germline CDR1 is MGHDK and CDR2 is SYGVNS. The CDR3 spans 15 residues.

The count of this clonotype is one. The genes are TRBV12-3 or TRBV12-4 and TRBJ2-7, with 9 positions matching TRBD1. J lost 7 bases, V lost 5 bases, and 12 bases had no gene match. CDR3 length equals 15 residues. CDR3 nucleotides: TGTGCCAGCAGTACGGGACAGGGCCTGACGGGTGAGCAGTACTTC. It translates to CASSTGQGLTGEQYF.

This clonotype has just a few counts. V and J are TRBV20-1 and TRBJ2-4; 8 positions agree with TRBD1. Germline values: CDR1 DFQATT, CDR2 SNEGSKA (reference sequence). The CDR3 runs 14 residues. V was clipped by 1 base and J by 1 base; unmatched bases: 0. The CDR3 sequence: CSARGTGAKNIQYF. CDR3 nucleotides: TGCAGTGCTAGAGGGACAGGGGCCAAAAACATTCAGTACTTC.

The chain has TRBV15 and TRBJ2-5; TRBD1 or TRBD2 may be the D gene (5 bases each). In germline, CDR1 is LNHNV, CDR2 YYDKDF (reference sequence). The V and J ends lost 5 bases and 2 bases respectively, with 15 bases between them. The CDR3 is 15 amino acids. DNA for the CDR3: TGTGCCACCAGCCCTCGAACGGGGCTACAAGAGACCCAGTACTTC. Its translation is CATSPRTGLQETQYF.

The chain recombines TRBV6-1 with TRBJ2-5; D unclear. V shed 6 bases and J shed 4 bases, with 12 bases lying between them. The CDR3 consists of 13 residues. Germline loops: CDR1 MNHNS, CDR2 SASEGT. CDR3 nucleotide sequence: TGTGCCAGCAGAACGACTTGGCCAGAGACCCAGTACTTC. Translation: CASRTTWPETQYF.

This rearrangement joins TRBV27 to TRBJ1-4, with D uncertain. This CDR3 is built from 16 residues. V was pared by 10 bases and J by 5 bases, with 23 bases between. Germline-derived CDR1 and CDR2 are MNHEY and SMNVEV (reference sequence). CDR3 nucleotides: TGTGCCACCACGAAAGGGCGACATAAGGGAAATGAAAAACTGTTTTTT. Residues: CATTKGRHKGNEKLFF.

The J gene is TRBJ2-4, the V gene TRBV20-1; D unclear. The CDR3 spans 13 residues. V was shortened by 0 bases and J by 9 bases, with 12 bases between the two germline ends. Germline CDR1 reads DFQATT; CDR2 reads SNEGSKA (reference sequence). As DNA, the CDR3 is TGCAGTGCTAGAGATCAGCCCGGAGCCATTCAGTACTTC. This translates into CSARDQPGAIQYF.

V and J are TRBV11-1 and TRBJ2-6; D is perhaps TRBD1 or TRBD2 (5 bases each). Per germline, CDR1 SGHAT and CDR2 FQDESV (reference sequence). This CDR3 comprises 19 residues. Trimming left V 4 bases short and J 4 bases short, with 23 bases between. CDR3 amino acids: CASSSGSGRRGVGANVLTF. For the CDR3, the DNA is TGTGCCAGCAGCTCAGGGTCTGGCAGACGGGGCGTGGGGGCCAACGTCCTGACTTTC.

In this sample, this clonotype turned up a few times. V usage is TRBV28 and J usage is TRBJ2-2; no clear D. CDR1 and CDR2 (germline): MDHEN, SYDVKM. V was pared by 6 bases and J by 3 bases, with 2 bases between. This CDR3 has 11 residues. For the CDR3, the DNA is TGTGCCAGCAGGTACACCGGGGAGCTGTTTTTT. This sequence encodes CASRYTGELFF.

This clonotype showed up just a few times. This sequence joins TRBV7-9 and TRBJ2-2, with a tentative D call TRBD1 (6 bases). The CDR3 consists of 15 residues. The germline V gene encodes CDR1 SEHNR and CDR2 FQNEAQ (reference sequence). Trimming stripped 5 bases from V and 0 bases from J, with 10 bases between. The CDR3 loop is CASSPYRANTGELFF. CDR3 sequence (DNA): TGTGCCAGCAGCCCGTACAGGGCGAACACCGGGGAGCTGTTTTTT.

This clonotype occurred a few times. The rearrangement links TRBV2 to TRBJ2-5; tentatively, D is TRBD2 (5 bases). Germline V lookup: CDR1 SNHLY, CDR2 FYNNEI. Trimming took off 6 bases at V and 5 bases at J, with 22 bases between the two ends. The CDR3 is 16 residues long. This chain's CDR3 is CASRESGNPPRETQYF. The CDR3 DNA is TGTGCCAGCAGAGAATCCGGGAACCCACCCCGGGAGACCCAGTACTTC.

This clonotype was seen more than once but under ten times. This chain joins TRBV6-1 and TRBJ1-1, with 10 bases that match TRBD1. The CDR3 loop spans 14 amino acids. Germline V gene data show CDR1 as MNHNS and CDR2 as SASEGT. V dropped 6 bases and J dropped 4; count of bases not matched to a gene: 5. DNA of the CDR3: TGTGCCAGCAGATGGGACAGGGGAACCACTGAAGCTTTCTTT. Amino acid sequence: CASRWDRGTTEAFF.

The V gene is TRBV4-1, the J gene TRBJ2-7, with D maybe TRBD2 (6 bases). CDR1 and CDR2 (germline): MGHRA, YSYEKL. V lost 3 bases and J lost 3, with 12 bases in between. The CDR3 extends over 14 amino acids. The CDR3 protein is CASSQTGTFYEQYF. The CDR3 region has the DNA TGCGCCAGCAGCCAGACCGGGACTTTCTACGAGCAGTACTTC.

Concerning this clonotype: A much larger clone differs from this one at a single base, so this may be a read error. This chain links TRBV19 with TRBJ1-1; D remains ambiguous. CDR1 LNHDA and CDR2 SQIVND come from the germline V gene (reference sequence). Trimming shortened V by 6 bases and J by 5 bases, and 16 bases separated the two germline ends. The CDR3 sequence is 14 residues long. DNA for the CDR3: TGTGCCAGTAGACAGAATCGACCGAGTACTGAAGCTTTCTTT. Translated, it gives CASRQNRPSTEAFF.

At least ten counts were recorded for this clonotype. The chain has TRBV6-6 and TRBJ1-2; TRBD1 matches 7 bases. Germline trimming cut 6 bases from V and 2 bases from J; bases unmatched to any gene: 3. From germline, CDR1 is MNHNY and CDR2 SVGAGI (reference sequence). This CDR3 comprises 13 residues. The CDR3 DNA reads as TGTGCCAGCAGCCAACAGGGGAACTATGGCTACACCTTC. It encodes CASSQQGNYGYTF.

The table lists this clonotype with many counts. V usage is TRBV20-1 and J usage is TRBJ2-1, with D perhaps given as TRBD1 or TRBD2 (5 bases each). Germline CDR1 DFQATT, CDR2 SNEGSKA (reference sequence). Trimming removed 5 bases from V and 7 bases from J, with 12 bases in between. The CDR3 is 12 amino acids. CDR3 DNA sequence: TGCAGTGCTGTCTCATGGGGGAATGAGCAGTTCTTC. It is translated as CSAVSWGNEQFF.

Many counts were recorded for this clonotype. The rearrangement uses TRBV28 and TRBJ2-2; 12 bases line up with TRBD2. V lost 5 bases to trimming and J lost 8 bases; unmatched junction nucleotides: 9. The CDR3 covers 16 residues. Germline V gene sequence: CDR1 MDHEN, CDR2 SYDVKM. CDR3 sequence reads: CASSIGTSGFSGELFF. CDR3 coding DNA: TGTGCCAGCAGTATCGGGACTAGCGGGTTTTCAGGGGAGCTGTTTTTT. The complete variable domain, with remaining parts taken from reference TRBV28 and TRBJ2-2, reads DVKVTQSSRYLVKRTGEKVFLECVQDMDHENMFWYRQDPGLGLRLIYFSYDVKMKEKGDIPEGYSVSREKKERFSLILESASTNQTSMYLCASSIGTSGFSGELFFGEGSRLTVL.

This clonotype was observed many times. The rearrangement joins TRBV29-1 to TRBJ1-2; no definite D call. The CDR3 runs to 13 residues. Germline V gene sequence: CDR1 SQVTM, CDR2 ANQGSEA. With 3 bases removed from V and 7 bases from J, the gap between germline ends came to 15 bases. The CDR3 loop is CSVDRGLRSGYTF. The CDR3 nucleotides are TGCAGCGTTGATCGAGGGCTGCGTTCTGGCTACACCTTC.

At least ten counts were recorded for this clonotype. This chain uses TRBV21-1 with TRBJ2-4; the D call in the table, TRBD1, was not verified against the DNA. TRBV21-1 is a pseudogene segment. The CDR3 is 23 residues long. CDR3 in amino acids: CASSKVFSLWQGPTRTDQNIQYF. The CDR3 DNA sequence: TGTGCCAGCAGCAAAGTTTTTTCACTGTGGCAGGGGCCTACTAGAACGGACCAAAACATTCAGTACTTC.

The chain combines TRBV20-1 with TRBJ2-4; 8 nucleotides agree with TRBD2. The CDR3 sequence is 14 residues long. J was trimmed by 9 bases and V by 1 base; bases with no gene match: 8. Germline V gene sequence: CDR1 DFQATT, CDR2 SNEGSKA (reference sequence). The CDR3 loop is CSARAGTRNPIQYF. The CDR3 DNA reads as TGCAGTGCTAGAGCCGGGACTAGAAATCCCATTCAGTACTTC.

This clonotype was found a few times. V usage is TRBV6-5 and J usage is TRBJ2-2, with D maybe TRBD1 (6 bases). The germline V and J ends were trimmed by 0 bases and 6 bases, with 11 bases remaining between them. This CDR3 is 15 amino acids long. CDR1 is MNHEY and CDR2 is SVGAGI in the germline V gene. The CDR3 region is CASSYSINRAGELFF. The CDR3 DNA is TGTGCCAGCAGTTACTCCATAAACAGGGCCGGGGAGCTGTTTTTT.

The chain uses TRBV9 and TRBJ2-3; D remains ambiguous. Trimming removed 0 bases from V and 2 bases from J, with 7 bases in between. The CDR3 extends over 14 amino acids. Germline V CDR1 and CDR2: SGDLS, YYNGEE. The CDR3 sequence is CASSVVGYTDTQYF. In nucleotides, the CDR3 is TGTGCCAGCAGCGTAGTGGGATACACAGATACGCAGTATTTT.

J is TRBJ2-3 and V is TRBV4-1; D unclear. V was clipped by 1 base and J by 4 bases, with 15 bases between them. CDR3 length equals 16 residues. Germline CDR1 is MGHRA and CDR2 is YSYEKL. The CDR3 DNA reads TGCGCCAGCAGCCAAGGGGTAGGGCGGACCGCAGATACGCAGTATTTT. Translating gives CASSQGVGRTADTQYF.